A selection of T cell receptor beta chains follows, all from one sample in a study of cytomegalovirus exposure and HLA in healthy donors. The table came from immunoSEQ multiplex PCR; TCRdb's copy has only in-frame clones and leaves some out. This table has around 99,000 clones, roughly 76% appearing once. The sample was PBMCs. These receptors were obtained from a woman aged 50 to 60 in good health and CMV-seropositive. Each CDR3 is given with its conserved first and last residue. Fields, in order: clone size, CDR3 length, D gene, V gene, J gene, CDR3 protein, CDR3 DNA. A D gene is named only where the DNA matches it firmly. Clone size, where shown, is once, few, many, or a class for clones that have expanded.

once	11	-	TRBV7-9	TRBJ1-1	CSSSETSEAFF	TGTTCCAGCAGCGAAACATCTGAAGCTTTCTTT
-	15	-	TRBV21-1	TRBJ2-4	CASSKVELATNIQYF	TGTGCCAGCAGCAAGGTAGAGCTAGCTACGAACATTCAGTACTTC
-	13	-	TRBV6-1	TRBJ1-2	CASSEGRGRSYTF	TGTGCCAGCAGTGAGGGCAGGGGCCGGAGCTACACCTTC
-	16	TRBD2	TRBV10-3	TRBJ2-2	CATVGLAGGNTGELFF	TGTGCCACCGTCGGACTAGCGGGGGGGAACACCGGGGAGCTGTTTTTT
-	17	TRBD2	TRBV5-4	TRBJ2-2	CASSPAASGRSSGELFF	TGTGCCAGCAGCCCAGCGGCTAGCGGGAGAAGTTCCGGGGAGCTGTTTTTT
-	16	TRBD2	TRBV6-1	TRBJ2-7	CASSEAPAGGPYEQYF	TGTGCCAGCAGTGAAGCCCCAGCGGGGGGGCCCTACGAGCAGTACTTC
-	13	-	TRBV2	TRBJ1-2	CASSPAGIDGYTF	TGTGCCAGCAGCCCCGCAGGTATCGATGGCTACACCTTC
-	15	TRBD1	TRBV7-9	TRBJ2-3	CASSFRDSLGDTQYF	TGTGCCAGCAGCTTCCGGGACAGTCTGGGAGATACGCAGTATTTT
-	15	-	TRBV7-3	TRBJ2-1	CASSTDGAVYNEQFF	TGTGCCAGCAGCACCGATGGGGCGGTCTACAATGAGCAGTTCTTC
few	19	TRBD1	TRBV4-2	TRBJ1-4	CASSQDPGTGAPTNEKLFF	TGTGCCAGCAGCCAAGATCCGGGGACAGGGGCGCCAACTAATGAAAAACTGTTTTTT
-	19	-	TRBV5-1	TRBJ2-2	CASSLFPLGGNGGSGELFF	TGCGCCAGCAGCTTGTTTCCCCTAGGAGGAAACGGCGGCAGCGGGGAGCTGTTTTTT
-	14	-	TRBV4-1	TRBJ1-1	CASSQGPTATEAFF	TGCGCCAGCAGCCAAGGACCCACAGCTACTGAAGCTTTCTTT
-	17	TRBD1	TRBV27	TRBJ1-2	CASRPSGTQGGIYGYTF	TGTGCCAGCAGACCCAGCGGCACACAGGGGGGGATCTATGGCTACACCTTC
-	16	TRBD2	TRBV6-5	TRBJ2-3	CASSYQAGRMTDTQYF	TGTGCCAGCAGTTACCAAGCGGGAAGGATGACAGATACGCAGTATTTT
few	15	-	TRBV9	TRBJ2-2	CASSVEVRDTGELFF	TGTGCCAGCAGCGTAGAAGTGAGGGACACCGGGGAGCTGTTTTTT
-	14	TRBD1	TRBV5-1	TRBJ2-5	CASSLEGAQETQYF	TGCGCCAGCAGCTTGGAGGGGGCTCAGGAGACCCAGTACTTC
-	16	TRBD2	TRBV19	TRBJ2-7	CASSQPGTSGRNEQYF	TGTGCCAGTAGTCAACCCGGGACTAGCGGGAGGAATGAGCAGTACTTC
-	14	TRBD2	TRBV5-1	TRBJ2-1	CASSVVAGDNEQFF	TGCGCCAGCAGCGTGGTAGCGGGGGATAATGAGCAGTTCTTC
few	18	TRBD2	TRBV15	TRBJ2-1	CATSRDLRLAAFYNEQFF	TGTGCCACCAGCAGAGATCTTCGGCTAGCGGCATTTTACAATGAGCAGTTCTTC
-	14	-	TRBV21-1	TRBJ2-7	CASDGTRGPYEQYF	TGTGCCAGCGACGGAACCAGGGGTCCCTACGAGCAGTACTTC
-	15	TRBD2	TRBV9	TRBJ2-5	CASSVALAGEETQYF	TGTGCCAGCAGCGTAGCTCTAGCGGGGGAAGAGACCCAGTACTTC
-	18	TRBD2	TRBV9	TRBJ2-2	CASSPRLAGEVGTGELFF	TGTGCCAGCAGCCCCAGACTAGCGGGAGAAGTGGGGACCGGGGAGCTGTTTTTT
few	16	-	TRBV5-4	TRBJ1-1	CASSPTRQSLNTEAFF	TGTGCCAGCAGCCCGACACGACAGAGTCTGAACACTGAAGCTTTCTTT
-	14	-	TRBV19	TRBJ1-4	CASSFPSSTEKLFF	TGTGCCAGTAGTTTCCCCTCGAGCACTGAAAAACTGTTTTTT
-	14	-	TRBV7-3	TRBJ2-3	CASSADSWGDTQYF	TGTGCCAGCAGCGCCGACTCGTGGGGCGATACGCAGTATTTT
-	14	TRBD2	TRBV7-2	TRBJ2-1	CASSTTSANNEQFF	TGTGCCAGCAGCACGACTAGCGCGAACAATGAGCAGTTCTTC